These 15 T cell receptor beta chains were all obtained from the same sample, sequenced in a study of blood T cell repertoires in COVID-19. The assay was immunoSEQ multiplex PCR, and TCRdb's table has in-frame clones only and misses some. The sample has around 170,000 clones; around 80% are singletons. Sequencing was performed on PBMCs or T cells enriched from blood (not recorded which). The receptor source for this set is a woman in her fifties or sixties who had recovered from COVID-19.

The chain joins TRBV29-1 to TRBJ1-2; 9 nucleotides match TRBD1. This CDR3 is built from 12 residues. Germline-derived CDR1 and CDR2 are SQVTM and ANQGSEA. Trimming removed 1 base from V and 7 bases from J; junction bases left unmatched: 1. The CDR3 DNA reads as TGCAGCGTTGAAGGACAGGGGGTTGGCTACACCTTC. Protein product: CSVEGQGVGYTF.

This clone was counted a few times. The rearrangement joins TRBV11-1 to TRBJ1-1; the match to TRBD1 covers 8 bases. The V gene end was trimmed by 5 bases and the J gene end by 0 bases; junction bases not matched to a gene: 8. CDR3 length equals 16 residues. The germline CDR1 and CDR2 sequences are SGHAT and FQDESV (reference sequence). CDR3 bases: TGTGCCAGCAGCCAAAGACAGGGGATAATGAACACTGAAGCTTTCTTT. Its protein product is CASSQRQGIMNTEAFF.

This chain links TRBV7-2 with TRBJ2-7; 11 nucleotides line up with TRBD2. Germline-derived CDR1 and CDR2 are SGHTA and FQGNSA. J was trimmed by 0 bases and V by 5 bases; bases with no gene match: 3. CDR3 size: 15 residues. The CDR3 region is CASSPGLAGSYEQYF. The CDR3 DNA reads TGTGCCAGCAGCCCCGGACTAGCGGGCTCCTACGAGCAGTACTTC.

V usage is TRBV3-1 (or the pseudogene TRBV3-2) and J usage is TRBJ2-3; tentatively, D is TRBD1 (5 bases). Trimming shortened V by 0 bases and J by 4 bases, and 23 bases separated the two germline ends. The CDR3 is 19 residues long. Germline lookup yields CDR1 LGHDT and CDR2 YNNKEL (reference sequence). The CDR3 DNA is TGTGCCAGCAGCCAAGATAAAATAGGGGAAACTCAACCCCCAGATACGCAGTATTTT. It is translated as CASSQDKIGETQPPDTQYF.

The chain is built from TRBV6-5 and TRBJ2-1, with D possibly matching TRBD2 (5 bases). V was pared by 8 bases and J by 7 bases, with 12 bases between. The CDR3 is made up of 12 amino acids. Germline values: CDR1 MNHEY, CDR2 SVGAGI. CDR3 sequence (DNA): TGTGCCAGCGGTCCTCCGGGGAATGAGCAGTTCTTC. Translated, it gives CASGPPGNEQFF.

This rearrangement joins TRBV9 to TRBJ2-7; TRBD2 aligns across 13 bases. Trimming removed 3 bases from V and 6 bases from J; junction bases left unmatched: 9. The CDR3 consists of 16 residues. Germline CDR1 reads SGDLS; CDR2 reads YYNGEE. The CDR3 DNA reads TGTGCCAGCAGCGCTGGACTAGCGGGGGACAAAGGCGAGCAGTACTTC. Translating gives CASSAGLAGDKGEQYF.

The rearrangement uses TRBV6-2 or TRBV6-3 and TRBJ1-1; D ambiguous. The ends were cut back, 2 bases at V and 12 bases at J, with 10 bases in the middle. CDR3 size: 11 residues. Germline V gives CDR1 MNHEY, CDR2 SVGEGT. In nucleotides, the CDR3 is TGTGCCAGCAGTTACAACAGAACCCCTTTCTTT. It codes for CASSYNRTPFF.

CDR3 residues: CASSSPGQNTEAFF. The CDR3 bases are TGTGCCAGCAGCTCTCCGGGACAGAACACTGAAGCTTTCTTT. The gene calls are TRBV5-4 and TRBJ1-1; D might be TRBD1 (6 bases). CDR1 is SGHNT and CDR2 is YYREEE in the germline V gene (reference sequence). The CDR3 consists of 14 residues. The ends were cut back, 3 bases at V and 1 base at J, with 10 bases in the middle.

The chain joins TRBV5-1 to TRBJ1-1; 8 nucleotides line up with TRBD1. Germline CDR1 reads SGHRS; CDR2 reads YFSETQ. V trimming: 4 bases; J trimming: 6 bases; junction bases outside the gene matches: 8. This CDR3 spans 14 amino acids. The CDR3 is CASSKTGDEAEAFF. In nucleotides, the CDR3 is TGCGCCAGCAGCAAGACAGGGGACGAGGCTGAAGCTTTCTTT.

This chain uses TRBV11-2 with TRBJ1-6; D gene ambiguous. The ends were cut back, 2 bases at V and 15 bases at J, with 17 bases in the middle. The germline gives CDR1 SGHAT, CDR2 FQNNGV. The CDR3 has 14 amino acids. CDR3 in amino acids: CASSLRTEASSLHF. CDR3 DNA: TGTGCCAGCAGCTTACGGACTGAAGCCTCAAGCCTCCACTTT.

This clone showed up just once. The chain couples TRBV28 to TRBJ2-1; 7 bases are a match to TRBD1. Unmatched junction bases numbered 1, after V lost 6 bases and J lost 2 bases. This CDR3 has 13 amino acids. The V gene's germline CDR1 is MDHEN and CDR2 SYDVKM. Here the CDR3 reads CASRGTAYNEQFF. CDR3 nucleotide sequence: TGTGCCAGCAGGGGGACAGCCTACAATGAGCAGTTCTTC.

CDR3 protein: CASSVAGVGLGEQFF. The CDR3 nucleotides are TGTGCCAGCAGCGTAGCGGGAGTAGGGCTTGGTGAGCAGTTCTTC. This chain links TRBV9 with TRBJ2-1; possibly TRBD2 for D (6 bases). Germline CDR1 reads SGDLS; CDR2 reads YYNGEE. The CDR3 is made up of 15 amino acids. V dropped 0 bases and J dropped 9 bases, with 16 bases sitting between them.

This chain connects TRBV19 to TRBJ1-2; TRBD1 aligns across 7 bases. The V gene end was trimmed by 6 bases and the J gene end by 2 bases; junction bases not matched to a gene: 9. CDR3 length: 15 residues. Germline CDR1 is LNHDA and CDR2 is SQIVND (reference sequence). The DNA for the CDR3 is TGTGCCAGTAGGCCCCGGGACAGAGCCAACTATGGCTACACCTTC. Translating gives CASRPRDRANYGYTF.

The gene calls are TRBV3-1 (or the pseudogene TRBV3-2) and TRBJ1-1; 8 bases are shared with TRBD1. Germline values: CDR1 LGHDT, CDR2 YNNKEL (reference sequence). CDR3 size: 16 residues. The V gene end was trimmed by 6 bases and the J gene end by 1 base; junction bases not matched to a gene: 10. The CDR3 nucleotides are TGTGCCAGCAGTCCCCTCCTCGGGACAGGGAACACTGAAGCTTTCTTT. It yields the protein CASSPLLGTGNTEAFF.

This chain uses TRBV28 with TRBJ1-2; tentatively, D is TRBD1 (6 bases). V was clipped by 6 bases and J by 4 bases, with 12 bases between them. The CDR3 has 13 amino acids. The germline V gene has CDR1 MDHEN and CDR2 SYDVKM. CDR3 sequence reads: CASRVGGAYGYTF. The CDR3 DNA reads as TGTGCCAGCAGGGTGGGGGGGGCCTATGGCTACACCTTC.